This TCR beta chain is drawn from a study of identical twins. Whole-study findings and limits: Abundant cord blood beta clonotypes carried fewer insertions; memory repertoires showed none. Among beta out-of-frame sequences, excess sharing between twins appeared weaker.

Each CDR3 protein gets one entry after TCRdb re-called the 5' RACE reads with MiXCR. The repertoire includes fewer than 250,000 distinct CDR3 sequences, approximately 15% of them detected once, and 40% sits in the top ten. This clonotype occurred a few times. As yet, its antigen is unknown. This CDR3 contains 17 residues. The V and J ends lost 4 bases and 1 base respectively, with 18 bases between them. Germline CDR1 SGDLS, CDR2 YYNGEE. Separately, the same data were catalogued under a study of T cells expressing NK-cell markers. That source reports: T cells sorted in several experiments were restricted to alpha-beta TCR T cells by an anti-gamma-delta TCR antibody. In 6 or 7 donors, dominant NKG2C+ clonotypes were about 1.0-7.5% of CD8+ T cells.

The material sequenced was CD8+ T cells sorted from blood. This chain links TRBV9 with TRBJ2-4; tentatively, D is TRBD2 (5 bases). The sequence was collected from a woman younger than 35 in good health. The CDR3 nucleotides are TGTGCCAGCAGCCTCATGGCTTTGGGCGGGGCCAAAAACATTCAGTACTTC. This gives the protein CASSLMALGGAKNIQYF.